This T cell receptor (beta chain) was obtained from a study of blood T cell repertoires in COVID-19 (dated by TCRdb to 2020 to 2022). A note on the overall study: Collaborator samples came from the United States, Italy and Spain and covered acute and convalescent phases of COVID-19. The material from the prospective study consisted of cDNA or gDNA derived from T cells, B-cell-depleted T cells, or PBMCs. The dataset comprised deeply sampled blood TCRbeta repertoires from subjects exposed to, actively infected with, or recovered from COVID-19. The repertoires were released in a freely available public database meant as a resource for research on the immune response to SARS-CoV-2. The samples were drawn from two sources: the first 160 participants of the ongoing ImmuneRACE study, and 1,200 or so subjects contributed by 6 global collaborators. The sample metadata nearly always contained a de-identified subject ID, COVID-19 status, age in years and sex. Where available, HLA class I and class II types were obtained from metadata supplied by the sample provider rather than from assay-based typing. General conclusions and limits of the study: The quantity of clinical and demographic metadata differed by source and by participant and was supplied without curation.

Note on this clone: Its antigen target is currently unknown. No much larger clone exists at a distance of one base, and base qualities are not known.

TCRbeta CDR3 regions were amplified from genomic DNA using the immunoSEQ Assay, a bias-controlled multiplex PCR. Turning to the authors' computational methods: The number of nucleated cells in each sample was estimated from the amplification of reference gene primers within the assay. To quantify the absolute abundance of each unique TCRbeta CDR3 rearrangement, sequence reads were collapsed and filtered. For each sample, productive Simpson clonality was calculated by taking the square root of Simpson's diversity index across productive rearrangements. What TCRdb holds here is the immuneACCESS table cut down to in-frame rearrangements. Part of the clones is not present; checked against another copy, under half of the missing clones reflect an unresolved V gene, and the others are unexplained. V and J calls and clone size follow that table, whereas D and trimming were derived from the DNA. Recorded for this sample are 250,000 to 350,000 clones; approximately 90% of them occurred a single time. The ten largest clones capture roughly 6.1% of the sample.

At one collaborating source in Seattle, patients were enrolled during active infection and were followed longitudinally through the course of disease. Collaborating institutions collected whole blood in K2EDTA tubes following their own protocols. Collaborator samples were shipped for TCRbeta analysis as frozen whole blood, isolated PBMCs, or DNA extracted from either sample type. CDR1 SGHRS and CDR2 YFSETQ were looked up in the germline V gene. Including the terminal cysteine and phenylalanine, the CDR3 comprises 14 residues. Only the CDR3 DNA is retained, 42 bases long and in frame from the first base. V is pruned by 3 bases and J by 7 bases, leaving 6 bases of the junction without a gene match.

The chain joins TRBV5-1 to TRBJ2-7; 11 junctional bases match TRBD2. The TCR comes from a woman in her fifties or sixties with COVID-19, enrolled during active disease. Sequencing was performed on peripheral blood. The bases are TGCGCCAGCAGCTCTTATAGCGGGAGGGATGAGCAGTACTTC. Protein translation: CASSSYSGRDEQYF.